A selection of T cell receptor beta chains follows, all from one sample in a study of blood T cell repertoires in COVID-19. Produced via immunoSEQ multiplex PCR; TCRdb's table is partial and in-frame only. The sample holds roughly 99,000 clones, about four fifths seen once. The sequenced material came from peripheral blood. The receptor source for this set is a man aged 65 to 79 with acute or convalescent COVID-19. Each CDR3 is given with its conserved first and last residue. The order of the fields is CDR3 length, D gene, V gene, clone size, J gene, CDR3 DNA, CDR3 protein. D genes are given only for firm matches. Rows give clone size only sometimes, using once, few, many, or a class for an expanded clone.

16	NA	TRBV19	NA	TRBJ1-5	TGTGCCAGTAATCCTACAGACCTCCTCGGCAATCAGCCCCAGCATTTT	CASNPTDLLGNQPQHF
14	NA	TRBV5-4	NA	TRBJ2-7	TGTGCCAGCAGCTTGGCAGGTATCGAGTACGAGCAGTACTTC	CASSLAGIEYEQYF
11	NA	TRBV7-9	few	TRBJ2-7	TGTGCCAGCGGCCAGAGAGGCGAGCAGTACTTC	CASGQRGEQYF
14	NA	TRBV7-3	NA	TRBJ2-7	TGTGCCAGCAGCTCCTCGGACAGCTCCTACGAGCAGTACTTC	CASSSSDSSYEQYF
14	TRBD1	TRBV5-1	NA	TRBJ2-5	TGCGCCAGCAGCGGGGGACAGATCCAAGAGACCCAGTACTTC	CASSGGQIQETQYF
14	NA	TRBV6-5	NA	TRBJ2-7	TGTGCCAGCAGTTACGACATGTACTCCTACGAGCAGTACTTC	CASSYDMYSYEQYF
15	NA	TRBV6-5	NA	TRBJ1-3	TGTGCCAGCAGTCCAGCGGGTTACTCTGGAAACACCATATATTTT	CASSPAGYSGNTIYF
15	NA	TRBV7-2	NA	TRBJ2-7	TGTGCCAGCAGCTCACAGGACAGTGGGTACTACGAGCAGTACTTC	CASSSQDSGYYEQYF
15	NA	TRBV4-3	NA	TRBJ2-3	TGCGCCAGCAGCCAAGGACAAGGTGACATTCATACGCAGTATTTT	CASSQGQGDIHTQYF
13	NA	TRBV7-2	NA	TRBJ2-1	TGTGCCAGCAGCTTAAATACTTACAATGAGCAGTTCTTC	CASSLNTYNEQFF
13	NA	TRBV18	few	TRBJ1-1	TGTGCCAGCTCAGGAGGGGACGCCCTCGAAGCTTTCTTT	CASSGGDALEAFF
14	NA	TRBV2	NA	TRBJ2-7	TGTGCCAGCAGTGAAGGCCGGGTCACCTACGAGCAGTACTTC	CASSEGRVTYEQYF
14	TRBD2	TRBV15	NA	TRBJ2-3	TGTGCCACCAGGACTAGCGGGGAGCCCGGGAGGCAGTATTTT	CATRTSGEPGRQYF
15	TRBD1	TRBV19	few	TRBJ1-5	TGTGCCAGTAGTATAGTAGGACAGGGCGGTCAGCCCCAGCATTTT	CASSIVGQGGQPQHF
23	NA	TRBV19	NA	TRBJ2-3	TGTGCCAGTAGTACGTATCTGGGACGGGGGTGGGCAGGGGGATTAATCTTCACAGATACGCAGTATTTT	CASSTYLGRGWAGGLIFTDTQYF
15	TRBD1	TRBV19	NA	TRBJ1-1	TGTGCCAGTAGTCCTCGGGACAGATTGAACACTGAAGCTTTCTTT	CASSPRDRLNTEAFF
14	NA	TRBV7-9	few	TRBJ1-5	TGTGCCAGCAGCTTAGAGGACTCTACTGGGCCCCAGCATTTT	CASSLEDSTGPQHF
17	TRBD1	TRBV2	NA	TRBJ1-1	TGTGCCAGCAGTGAAGCGGGCAGGGGGCGTGGGAACACTGAAGCTTTCTTT	CASSEAGRGRGNTEAFF
15	TRBD2	TRBV27	NA	TRBJ2-3	TGTGCCAGCAGTTCGCCGACTAGCGTCACAGATACGCAGTATTTT	CASSSPTSVTDTQYF
13	NA	TRBV6-2/TRBV6-3	NA	TRBJ2-7	TGTGCCATCAGCCCCCACAGGGTGAGCGAGCAGTACTTC	CAISPHRVSEQYF
13	TRBD1	TRBV23-1	NA	TRBJ2-1	TGCGCCAGCAGTCAAGGTCAGGGGGTTATGCAGTTCTTC	CASSQGQGVMQFF
16	NA	TRBV19	NA	TRBJ2-7	TGTGCCAGTAGTGGGCCGGGATCCGTACATTCCTACGAGCAGTACTTC	CASSGPGSVHSYEQYF
15	NA	TRBV2	NA	TRBJ1-3	TGTGCCAGCAGTGATATCTCGAGCTCTGGAAACACCATATATTTT	CASSDISSSGNTIYF
13	TRBD2	TRBV19	NA	TRBJ2-4	TGTGCCAGTAGTACGGGACTAGCGAACATTCAGTACTTC	CASSTGLANIQYF
18	NA	TRBV9	NA	TRBJ1-2	TGTGCCAGCAGCGCGATAGGCGACAGGCTCCACGGTAACTATGGCTACACCTTC	CASSAIGDRLHGNYGYTF
13	NA	TRBV27	few	TRBJ1-6	TGTGCCAGCAGTCAAGGTCGGGGTTCACCCCTCCACTTT	CASSQGRGSPLHF
14	NA	TRBV4-3	NA	TRBJ2-2	TGCGCCAGCAGCCAGTTGAGGGACACCGGGGAGCTGTTTTTT	CASSQLRDTGELFF
15	NA	TRBV6-5	few	TRBJ2-7	TGTGCCAGCAGCTACGACAGCACCTCCCCCTACGAGCAGTACTTC	CASSYDSTSPYEQYF
15	NA	TRBV24-1	once	TRBJ1-5	TGTGCCACCAGTGACCCTGACATCTTCGACCAGCCCCAGCATTTT	CATSDPDIFDQPQHF
14	NA	TRBV21-1	NA	TRBJ1-2	TGTGCCAGCAACACTGGACGGGAGGACTATGGCTACACCTTC	CASNTGREDYGYTF
16	TRBD1	TRBV6-7	NA	TRBJ1-4	TGTGCCAGCAGTTACCAAGCCAGGGGGATTTATGAAAAACTGTTTTTT	CASSYQARGIYEKLFF
14	NA	TRBV12-5	few	TRBJ2-2	TGTGCTAGTGGTTTGGAACAGGGCGCCGGGGAGCTGTTTTTT	CASGLEQGAGELFF
11	NA	TRBV21-1	NA	TRBJ1-2	TGTGCCAGCAGCAGAGGACAGGGGTGCACCTTC	CASSRGQGCTF